The 12 T cell receptor beta chains below all came from one sample that was sequenced in a study of Graves' ophthalmopathy and Graves' hyperthyroidism. Beta-chain TCR CDR3 regions were amplified from RNA transcripts. The workflow started with a first-round RT-PCR run with HTBI primers and then moved on to a second-round multiplex PCR. TCRdb re-called the multiplex PCR reads through MiXCR, storing one row per CDR3 protein. The repertoire includes 150,000 or so distinct CDR3 sequences, roughly two fifths of them detected once, and less than 6% sits in the top ten. Sequenced sample: peripheral blood. Source of these receptors: a woman aged 40 to 50 with Graves' ophthalmopathy.

In this sample, this clonotype turned up many times. The chain employs TRBV12-3 or TRBV12-4 and TRBJ2-4; TRBD1 matches 7 bases. After removal of 4 bases from V and 1 base from J, the junction contained 4 bases not matched to a gene. There are 15 residues in the CDR3. The CDR3, as DNA: TGTGCCAGCAGTTGGGACAGAGTTGCCAAAAACATTCAGTACTTC. This encodes CASSWDRVAKNIQYF.

The chain is built from TRBV7-2 and TRBJ1-1, with D unclear. Trimming removed 5 bases from V and 0 bases from J, with 10 bases in between. The CDR3 is 14 amino acids. The germline V gene has CDR1 SGHTA and CDR2 FQGNSA. As DNA, the CDR3 is TGTGCCAGCAGCGGCGGCCAGCTGAACACTGAAGCTTTCTTT. Protein sequence: CASSGGQLNTEAFF.

The V gene is TRBV11-1, the J gene TRBJ1-1, with D tentatively TRBD1 (5 bases). The CDR3 contains 17 residues. Trimming cost V 6 bases and J 1 base, with 21 bases left between them. Germline V gene data show CDR1 as SGHAT and CDR2 as FQDESV (reference sequence). The CDR3 region has the DNA TGTGCCAGCAGTCCCTATGGGGTCGACAGCGCGAACACTGAAGCTTTCTTT. It is translated as CASSPYGVDSANTEAFF.

The chain links TRBV6-5 to TRBJ2-5; perhaps TRBD2 as D (6 bases). The J call is uncertain, as TRBJ2-7 better fits the DNA end. Germline CDR1 reads MNHEY; CDR2 reads SVGAGI. This CDR3 has 14 amino acids. The DNA for the CDR3 is TGTGCCAGCAGTTACAGTCGAGGCGGGACCGAGCAGTACTTC. Protein product: CASSYSRGGTEQYF.

This clonotype occurred many times. The gene calls are TRBV24-1 and TRBJ2-5; 15 bases align to TRBD2. CDR3 size: 16 residues. Germline V lookup: CDR1 KGHDR, CDR2 SFDVKD. Trimming removed 2 bases from V and 4 bases from J; junction bases left unmatched: 1. The CDR3 reads CATSDWTSGGAETQYF. CDR3 sequence (DNA): TGTGCCACCAGTGATTGGACTAGCGGGGGGGCAGAGACCCAGTACTTC.

This clonotype was seen at least ten times. The chain couples TRBV18 to TRBJ1-2, with 10 bases aligning to TRBD1. V lost 4 bases, J lost 6 bases, and 8 bases stayed unmatched. The CDR3 consists of 15 residues. The germline CDR1 and CDR2 sequences are KGHSH and LQKENI. The CDR3 nucleotides are TGTGCCAGCTCACTACGACAGGGGGCATTGGATGGCTACACCTTC. As protein: CASSLRQGALDGYTF.

The DNA for the CDR3 is TGCGCCAGCAGCTTGGCCGAGGGGGGATCCTACGAGCAGTACTTC. Translation gives CASSLAEGGSYEQYF. V usage is TRBV5-1 and J usage is TRBJ2-7, with D perhaps being TRBD1 or TRBD2 (6 bases each). CDR3 length: 15 residues. V was clipped by 0 bases and J by 1 base, with 11 bases between them. Germline V CDR1 and CDR2: SGHRS, YFSETQ.

V usage is TRBV6-1 and J usage is TRBJ2-7; D is possibly TRBD2 (5 bases). Trimming stripped 0 bases from V and 3 bases from J, with 18 bases between. Germline assignment: CDR1 MNHNS and CDR2 SASEGT. The CDR3 contains 17 residues. CDR3 loop: CASSEAGLLALFYEQYF. The CDR3 coding sequence is TGTGCCAGCAGTGAAGCGGGTCTTTTAGCGCTCTTCTACGAGCAGTACTTC.

This clonotype was counted at least ten times. This rearrangement joins TRBV25-1 to TRBJ1-1; the D is unclear. Germline lookup yields CDR1 MGHDK and CDR2 SYGVNS. CDR3 length: 12 residues. Trimming removed 0 bases at V and 5 bases at J, with 4 bases between. This CDR3 reads CASSEYGTEAFF. In DNA, the CDR3 is TGTGCCAGCAGTGAATACGGAACTGAAGCTTTCTTT.

The chain recombines TRBV30 with TRBJ1-1, with unresolved D. CDR3 length: 13 amino acids. V was cut by 4 bases and J by 1 base, with 10 bases left in between. Germline assignment: CDR1 GTSNPN and CDR2 SVGIG (reference sequence). The CDR3 DNA follows: TGTGCCTGGAAACAAGGAGCGAACACTGAAGCTTTCTTT. Protein sequence: CAWKQGANTEAFF.

This clonotype came up many times. The gene calls are TRBV5-1 and TRBJ1-1; D unresolved. Per germline, CDR1 SGHRS and CDR2 YFSETQ. CDR3 length equals 17 residues. Trimming pared 0 bases from V and 2 bases from J, leaving 17 bases between. In nucleotides, the CDR3 is TGCGCCAGCAGCTTGGCCGGGTGGGCGAAGGGAAACACTGAAGCTTTCTTT. This codes for CASSLAGWAKGNTEAFF.

The V and J genes are TRBV6-1 and TRBJ2-5; D is perhaps TRBD2 (8 bases). The CDR3 runs 13 residues. Germline V CDR1 and CDR2: MNHNS, SASEGT. V was clipped by 3 bases and J by 10 bases, with 15 bases between them. The CDR3 reads CASSDGQAGGQYF. The CDR3 DNA reads as TGTGCCAGCAGTGATGGACAGGCGGGAGGCCAGTACTTC.